This T cell receptor beta chain was sequenced during a study of shared clonotypes between healthy human individuals. This CDR3 is 16 amino acids long. The germline gives CDR1 SGHTA, CDR2 FQGNSA. Trimming left V 3 bases short and J 1 base short, with 15 bases between. Notes on the study in general: The diversity represented, both genetic and in exposure history, was limited by few donors. Memory subsets had estimated richness that was generally smaller than that of naive subsets. Clonotypes which were not shared had lower generation probabilities than clonotypes that all four donors shared.

Comments on this clone: No antigen is known for it.

Naive CD4+ cells were CD45RA-selected; the remaining cells were memory. The repertoire was sequenced with immunoSEQ multiplex PCR; TCRdb's copy has only in-frame clones and lacks some. The sample lists some 1,400,000 clones, around 97% occurring once. The J gene is TRBJ1-1, the V gene TRBV7-2; D is possibly TRBD1 (5 bases). This TCR was sampled from a man aged 30-40 years in good health. The sequenced material came from naive CD4+ T cells sorted from blood. The subset denotes: CD45RA+ positively selected. CDR3 sequence reads: CASSFSAGGTNTEAFF. CDR3 DNA: TGTGCCAGCAGCTTTTCAGCCGGAGGGACGAACACTGAAGCTTTCTTT.